This TCR beta chain derives from a study of T cell responses to AZD1222 COVID-19 vaccine. Details on this clone: The antigen is unknown.

CDR3 size: 15 residues. V dropped 2 bases and J dropped 0 bases, with 8 bases sitting between them. The germline V gene encodes CDR1 SGHNT and CDR2 YYREEE (reference sequence). Points from the study as a whole: Nearly half of unique spike-specific TCRs reportedly avoided B.1.351 and B.1.1.7 mutated regions. Elevations in Spike-specific TCR breadth and depth followed administration of two AZD1222 doses. Possibly, clonal diversity was underestimated; donors were largely white British and included more females. No repertoire was sampled before or during the peak T cell response, only after it.

This table comes from immunoSEQ multiplex PCR, and its TCRdb copy is limited to in-frame clones, with some not included. The sample shows 40,000 to 60,000 clones, 65% to 85% of them seen only once. The specimen was peripheral blood, collected on day 0 of MenACWY control vaccination. The clonotype comes from an adult in good health. V usage is TRBV5-4 and J usage is TRBJ2-2; D ambiguous. The CDR3 region is CASSLSATNTGELFF. CDR3 in DNA: TGTGCCAGCAGCTTAAGCGCCACGAACACCGGGGAGCTGTTTTTT.